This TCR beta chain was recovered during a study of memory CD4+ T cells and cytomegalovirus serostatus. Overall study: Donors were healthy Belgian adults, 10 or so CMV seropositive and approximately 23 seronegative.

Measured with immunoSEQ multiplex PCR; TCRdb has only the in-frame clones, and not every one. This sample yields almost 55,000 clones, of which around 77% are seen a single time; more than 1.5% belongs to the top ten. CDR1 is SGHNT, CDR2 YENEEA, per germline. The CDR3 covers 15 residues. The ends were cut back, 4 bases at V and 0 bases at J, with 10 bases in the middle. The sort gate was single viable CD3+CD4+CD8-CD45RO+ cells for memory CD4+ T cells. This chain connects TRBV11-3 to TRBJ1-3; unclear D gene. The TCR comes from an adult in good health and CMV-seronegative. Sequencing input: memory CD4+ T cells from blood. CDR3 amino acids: CASSSGRSSGNTIYF. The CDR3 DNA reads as TGTGCCAGCAGCTCCGGACGGAGCTCTGGAAACACCATATATTTT.